One T cell receptor (beta chain) is described in this entry. Antigen: not known. Germline values: CDR1 MDHEN, CDR2 SYDVKM. V lost 6 bases, J lost 2 bases, and 4 bases stayed unmatched. The CDR3 sequence is 13 residues long. The sample is drawn from a study of cytomegalovirus exposure and HLA in healthy donors. Study observations and caveats: Usually a TCR sequence was rare, but some public TCRs were found in many donors. Cytomegalovirus association was listed for 164 TCR beta chains.

The repertoire was sequenced with immunoSEQ multiplex PCR; TCRdb's copy has only in-frame clones and lacks some. The sample holds 120,000 or so clones, around 96% seen once. The sample comprised PBMCs. The chain joins TRBV28 to TRBJ2-7; 7 positions agree with TRBD1. This receptor was identified in a man between 18 and 35 years old in good health and CMV-seronegative. CDR3 coding DNA: TGTGCCAGCAGGTTGACAGGGCCCTACGAGCAGTACTTC. It encodes CASRLTGPYEQYF.